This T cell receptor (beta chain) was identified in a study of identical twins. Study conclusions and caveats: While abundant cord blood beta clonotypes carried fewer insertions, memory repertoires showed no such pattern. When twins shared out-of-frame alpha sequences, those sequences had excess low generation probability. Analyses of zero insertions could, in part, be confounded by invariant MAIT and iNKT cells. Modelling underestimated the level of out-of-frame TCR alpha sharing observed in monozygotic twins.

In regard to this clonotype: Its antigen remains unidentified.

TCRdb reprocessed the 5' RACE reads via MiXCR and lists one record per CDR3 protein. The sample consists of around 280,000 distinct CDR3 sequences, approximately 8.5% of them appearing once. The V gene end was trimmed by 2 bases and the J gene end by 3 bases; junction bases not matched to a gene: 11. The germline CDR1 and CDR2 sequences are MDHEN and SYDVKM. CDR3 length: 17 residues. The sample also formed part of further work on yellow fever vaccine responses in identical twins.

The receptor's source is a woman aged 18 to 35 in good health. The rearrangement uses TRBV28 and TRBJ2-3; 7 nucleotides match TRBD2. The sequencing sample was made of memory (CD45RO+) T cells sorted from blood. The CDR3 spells CASSLILTGGGTDTQYF. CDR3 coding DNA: TGTGCCAGCAGTTTAATATTGACGGGAGGAGGAACAGATACGCAGTATTTT.